This record looks at one T cell receptor (beta chain) sequence and its context. As yet, its antigen is unknown. CD8+ and CD4+ T cells circulating in blood were sequenced for TCR beta. TEMRA cells were FACS-enriched and CD8+ and CD4+ T cells negatively isolated. This sample stems from a study of CD8 T cells in Susac syndrome. Study outcomes and limitations: Individuals included in the TCR sequencing and HLA analysis were acknowledged by the study to be relatively few in number.

This CDR3 has 13 residues. Trimming cost V 6 bases and J 5 bases; bases outside gene matches: 5. Germline CDR1 reads LNHDA; CDR2 reads SQIVND (reference sequence). RNA totalling about 0.5 to 1 ug underwent reverse transcription with random hexamers. The CDR3 of TCR beta was amplified by immunoSEQ multiplex PCR across 54 Vbeta and 13 Jbeta. TCRdb recomputed calls from the immunoSEQ multiplex PCR reads with MiXCR, one row per CDR3 protein. The table lists about 430,000 distinct CDR3 sequences, about 85% of them singletons, with more than 0.09% in the top ten. The chain joins TRBV19 to TRBJ1-1; 8 bases align to TRBD1. The origin of this receptor is a human donor with multiple sclerosis. Specimen: CD8+ T cells from PBMCs. CDR3 coding DNA: TGTGCCAGTAGGACAGGGGTTCTTACTGAAGCTTTCTTT. As protein: CASRTGVLTEAFF.